These 27 T cell receptor beta chains originate from one sample sequenced in a study of tumor-infiltrating lymphocytes in primary liver carcinoma. TCR beta cDNA was made from approximately 540 ng total RNA with a constant-region primer. Construction of TCR beta libraries relied on three successive nested multiplex PCR rounds employing slightly modified ARM-PCR. It was with TRBV1-TRBV30 forward primers and a C-beta reverse primer that the first two PCR rounds were run, at 10 to 11 cycles each. One entry per CDR3 protein results from TCRdb running MiXCR on the multiplex PCR reads. The sample consists of hundreds of thousands of distinct CDR3 sequences, 65% of them appearing once. The source of the blood RNA was unsorted whole blood, and germline DNA was extracted as well. Sample: peripheral blood. These TCRs come from a man aged 35 to 55 with primary liver carcinoma and hepatitis B virus infection.

Concerning this clonotype: Just one base apart from a much larger clone, this may be a read error. V gene TRBV6-5 combines with J gene TRBJ2-1; 8 nucleotides align to TRBD2. The CDR3 loop spans 13 amino acids. Germline V gene sequence: CDR1 MNHEY, CDR2 SVGAGI. CDR3 in amino acids: CASLQAGEAERFF. The DNA for the CDR3 is TGTGCCAGCCTACAAGCGGGAGAGGCAGAGCGGTTCTTC.

Note on this clonotype: A much bigger clone sits one base away, suggesting this may be a read error. The chain uses TRBV12-3 or TRBV12-4 and TRBJ2-3, with TRBD2 matching 8 bases. The CDR3 extends over 16 amino acids. The CDR3 loop is CVSSPDGGVYTDTQYF. CDR3 nucleotide sequence: TGTGTCAGCAGCCCAGACGGGGGGGTATACACAGATACGCAGTATTTT.

Note on this clonotype: A read error may explain this, as a much larger clone is one base away. The chain carries TRBV6-5 and TRBJ2-5, with D unclear. In germline, CDR1 is MNHEY, CDR2 SVGAGI. The V end lost 7 bases, the J end lost 6 bases, and 21 bases lay between the germline ends. CDR3 length equals 15 residues. CDR3 amino acids: CASNTNLRSRKTQYF. The CDR3 bases are TGTGCCAGCAACACCAACCTTCGATCCCGAAAGACCCAGTACTTC.

Concerning this clonotype: A read error may be the cause here, since a much bigger clone is one base away. The J gene is TRBJ2-7, the V gene TRBV10-3, with TRBD2 matching over 16 bases. V dropped 8 bases and J dropped 4; count of bases not matched to a gene: 8. There are 16 residues in the CDR3. Germline CDR1 is ENHRY and CDR2 is SYGVKD. The CDR3 region is CAIGGTSGRGPYEQYF. The CDR3, as DNA: TGTGCCATCGGTGGGACTAGCGGGAGGGGACCTTACGAGCAGTACTTC.

CDR3 in amino acids: CASSLAGNNYNEQFF. The CDR3, as DNA: TGTGCCAGCAGCTTAGCCGGCAATAACTACAATGAGCAGTTCTTC. The chain is built from TRBV7-8 and TRBJ2-1; D uncertain. V was trimmed by 0 bases and J by 3 bases, leaving 9 bases between them. The CDR3 consists of 15 residues. CDR1 is SGHVS, CDR2 FQNEAQ, per germline.

Comments on this clonotype: A much larger clone sits a single nucleotide away, making a read error possible. The CDR3 ends on some other residue instead of the conserved phenylalanine or tryptophan, so this is likely a read error. The V and J genes are TRBV5-5 and TRBJ2-5, with D unresolved. The ends were cut back, 4 bases at V and 5 bases at J, with 9 bases in the middle. From germline, CDR1 is SGHKS and CDR2 YYEKEE (reference sequence). The CDR3 is made up of 12 amino acids. The chain's CDR3 is CASSPLGETQYL. CDR3 nucleotide sequence: TGTGCCAGCAGCCCGCTTGGCGAGACCCAGTACCTC.

This clonotype appeared a single time. V gene TRBV29-1 combines with J gene TRBJ2-2, with D unclear. Between the trimmed V and J ends, which lost 5 bases and 1 base, there was a span of 11 bases. The CDR3 runs to 14 residues. Germline V CDR1 and CDR2: SQVTM, ANQGSEA. The DNA for the CDR3 is TGCAGCGTTCAATACAGCGTGAACACCGGGGAGCTGTTTTTT. It is translated as CSVQYSVNTGELFF.

The V and J genes are TRBV30 and TRBJ1-3; TRBD1 matches at 9 bases. Germline trimming cut 3 bases from V and 6 bases from J; bases unmatched to any gene: 6. CDR3 length: 14 residues. CDR1 is GTSNPN and CDR2 is SVGIG in the germline V gene (reference sequence). The CDR3 loop is CAWRMTGGENTIYF. The CDR3 nucleotides read TGTGCCTGGAGGATGACAGGGGGAGAAAACACCATATATTTT.

About this clonotype itself: At one of its ends the junction is not consistent with the germline gene, which may arise from a read error. The V call is TRBV11-1, the J call TRBJ1-1; TRBD1 is a possible D gene (5 bases). Germline CDR1 SGHAT, CDR2 FQDESV (reference sequence). The CDR3 sequence is 15 residues long. CDR3 DNA sequence: TGTGCCAGCAGCTTCACACAGACCTTGGGGACTGAAGCTGTCTTT. Its protein is CASSFTQTLGTEAVF.

This rearrangement joins TRBV10-3 to TRBJ2-2, with 12 positions matching TRBD1. The length of the CDR3 is 15 residues. CDR1 and CDR2 from the germline V gene are ENHRY and SYGVKD. After removal of 11 bases from V and 9 bases from J, the junction contained 13 bases not matched to a gene. The CDR3 coding sequence is TGTGCCGTTTCCCCGGGACAGGGGGCAAACTGGGAGCTGTTTTTT. Residues: CAVSPGQGANWELFF.

A single count supports this clonotype. The conserved phenylalanine or tryptophan is not found at the CDR3 terminus, so this likely reflects a read error. The J gene is TRBJ2-3, the V gene TRBV28; D remains ambiguous. The CDR3 extends over 14 amino acids. CDR1 is MDHEN, CDR2 SYDVKM, per germline. The CDR3: CASRAYANTDMQYL. The CDR3 DNA reads TGTGCCAGCAGAGCCTATGCAAACACAGATATGCAGTATTTG.

Turning to this clonotype: A much larger clonotype is one base distant, so this may be a read error. V is TRBV6-2 or TRBV6-3 and J is TRBJ1-6, with TRBD1 identical over 7 bases. The germline V gene has CDR1 MNHEY and CDR2 SVGEGT. The CDR3 spans 13 residues. J gave up 15 bases and V 0 bases, and 5 bases lay outside the gene matches. In DNA, the CDR3 is TGTGCCAGCAGTTACTCGAATGGGACAGACCTCCACTTT. Translation gives CASSYSNGTDLHF.

This chain joins TRBV11-2 and TRBJ2-1; TRBD2 is a possible D gene (5 bases). Looked up from germline, CDR1 is SGHAT and CDR2 is FQNNGV. The germline V and J ends were trimmed by 4 bases and 6 bases, with 16 bases remaining between them. CDR3 length: 15 residues. CDR3 DNA sequence: TGTGCCAGCAGCTCCCGTCGGGAAGTGGGCAATGAGCAGTTCTTC. Amino acid sequence: CASSSRREVGNEQFF. Full variable domain (missing parts from reference TRBV11-2 and TRBJ2-1): EAGVAQSPRYKIIEKRQSVAFWCNPISGHATLYWYQQILGQGPKLLIQFQNNGVVDDSQLPKDRFSAERLKGVDSTLKIQPAKLEDSAVYLCASSSRREVGNEQFFGPGTRLTVL.

About this clonotype itself: This may come from a read error, since a much larger clone is one base off. The gene calls are TRBV10-3 and TRBJ1-1; weak D call: TRBD1 (6 bases). V was trimmed by 4 bases and J by 7 bases, leaving 13 bases between them. The CDR3 length is 13 residues. Germline CDR1 reads ENHRY; CDR2 reads SYGVKD. The chain's CDR3 is CAISGGQAIEAFF. CDR3 DNA sequence: TGTGCCATCAGTGGGGGACAAGCCATTGAAGCTTTCTTT.

About this clonotype: One end of the junction varies from germline; a read error may be responsible. The chain combines TRBV11-1 with TRBJ2-7; 10 nucleotides line up with TRBD2. The CDR3 loop spans 15 amino acids. CDR1 SGHAT and CDR2 FQDESV come from the germline V gene (reference sequence). CDR3 in DNA: TGTGCCAGAAGCTTAAGTAGCGGGAGGACTGAAGAGCAGTACTTC. Translated, it gives CARSLSSGRTEEQYF.

This clonotype was seen only a few times. The chain employs TRBV14 and TRBJ2-1, with D unclear. Germline V gene lookup returns CDR1 SGHDN and CDR2 FVKESK. The CDR3 spans 13 residues. V lost 4 bases and J 4 bases, leaving 8 bases between the germline ends. CDR3 sequence reads: CASSRRRYNEQFF. The CDR3 nucleotides read TGTGCCAGCAGCCGAAGACGTTACAATGAGCAGTTCTTC.

In its sample, this clonotype was seen many times. J is TRBJ2-5 and V is TRBV29-1, with a tentative D call TRBD2 (6 bases). V lost 7 bases to trimming and J lost 7 bases, with 19 bases between them. The CDR3 runs 13 residues. CDR1 SQVTM and CDR2 ANQGSEA come from the germline V gene. This chain's CDR3 is CSAEGGGSGTQYF. The CDR3 bases are TGCAGCGCTGAGGGAGGAGGGTCTGGGACCCAGTACTTC.

The rearrangement uses TRBV7-3 and TRBJ2-1; 7 bases are a match to TRBD2. V lost 2 bases to trimming and J lost 4 bases; unmatched junction nucleotides: 8. This CDR3 spans 16 amino acids. Per the germline V gene, CDR1 is SGHTA and CDR2 is FQGTGA. Written as DNA, the CDR3 is TGTGCCAGCAGCTTATCCCGCCTAGCGGTGTACAATGAGCAGTTCTTC. It codes for CASSLSRLAVYNEQFF.

This clonotype came up many times. This sequence joins TRBV11-2 and TRBJ2-7; 9 positions agree with TRBD2. There are 16 residues in the CDR3. The V gene's germline CDR1 is SGHAT and CDR2 FQNNGV. Trimming at V came to 0 bases and at J to 1 base, leaving 4 bases not matched to a gene. The CDR3 DNA follows: TGTGCCAGCAGCTTAGATAGGACTAGCGCGTCCTACGAGCAGTACTTC. Translating it yields CASSLDRTSASYEQYF.

The V call is TRBV28, the J call TRBJ2-1, with TRBD2 identical over 8 bases. The CDR3 contains 16 residues. Germline lookup yields CDR1 MDHEN and CDR2 SYDVKM. The junction had 17 bases not matched to a gene; V was cut back by 6 bases and J by 10 bases. In DNA, the CDR3 is TGTGCCAGCAGCCCTACCGGGACTAGGTCCTTAAGAGAGCAGTTCTTC. It specifies CASSPTGTRSLREQFF. Supplemented by reference TRBV28 and TRBJ2-1, the full variable domain reads DVKVTQSSRYLVKRTGEKVFLECVQDMDHENMFWYRQDPGLGLRLIYFSYDVKMKEKGDIPEGYSVSREKKERFSLILESASTNQTSMYLCASSPTGTRSLREQFFGPGTRLTVL.

As for this clonotype: Possible read error: a much larger clone is one base away. V and J are TRBV6-5 and TRBJ2-1; 8 bases match TRBD1. Germline V gives CDR1 MNHEY, CDR2 SVGAGI. This CDR3 has 16 residues. The DNA for the CDR3 is TGTGTCAGCAGTTACTTCCGGACAGGGCGATACAATGAGCAGTTCTTC. Amino acid sequence: CVSSYFRTGRYNEQFF.

This clonotype has just a few counts. The chain carries TRBV4-3 and TRBJ2-3; D gene ambiguous. Trimming stripped 4 bases from V and 2 bases from J, with 10 bases between. The germline V gene has CDR1 LGHNA and CDR2 YSLEER. The CDR3 is 14 residues long. Here the CDR3 reads CASSRDLITDTQYF. The CDR3 coding sequence is TGCGCCAGCAGCCGAGATCTCATCACAGATACGCAGTATTTT.

This chain connects TRBV6-1 to TRBJ2-1; 14 bases align to TRBD2. Trimming at V came to 7 bases and at J to 7 bases, leaving 9 bases not matched to a gene. This CDR3 is built from 16 residues. CDR1 and CDR2 (germline): MNHNS, SASEGT. The CDR3 loop reads CASIPGTSGSRNEQFF. CDR3 sequence (DNA): TGTGCCAGCATTCCCGGGACTAGCGGGAGTAGGAATGAGCAGTTCTTC.

This chain uses TRBV7-9 with TRBJ2-7, with D possibly being TRBD2 (5 bases). The length of the CDR3 is 15 residues. Germline V gene lookup returns CDR1 SEHNR and CDR2 FQNEAQ (reference sequence). V shed 5 bases and J shed 2 bases, with 16 bases lying between them. This CDR3 is CASSAQGSSAYEQYF. CDR3 DNA sequence: TGTGCCAGCAGCGCCCAAGGGAGTAGCGCCTACGAGCAGTACTTC.

This clonotype was seen a single time. A much larger clone lies one base from this, so it may be a read error. The CDR3 sequence is CASSQRDTSREQYF. DNA for the CDR3: TGTGCCAGCAGCCAAAGGGACACCTCGAGGGAGCAGTACTTC. This sequence joins TRBV14 and TRBJ2-7, with TRBD1 as a possible D gene (6 bases). Looked up from germline, CDR1 is SGHDN and CDR2 is FVKESK. The CDR3 is 14 amino acids. Between the trimmed V and J ends, which lost 2 bases and 7 bases, there was a span of 15 bases. The complete variable domain, with remaining parts taken from reference TRBV14 and TRBJ2-7, reads EAGVTQFPSHSVIEKGQTVTLRCDPISGHDNLYWYRRVMGKEIKFLLHFVKESKQDESGMPNNRFLAERTGGTYSTLKVQPAELEDSGVYFCASSQRDTSREQYFGPGTRLTVT.

The chain has TRBV7-9 and TRBJ2-5, with D tentatively TRBD2 (5 bases). Trimming left V 7 bases short and J 0 bases short, with 15 bases between. Germline V gene data show CDR1 as SEHNR and CDR2 as FQNEAQ (reference sequence). The CDR3 spans 15 residues. Here the CDR3 reads CASTAGPEYQETQYF. The CDR3 DNA reads TGTGCCAGCACGGCGGGTCCAGAGTACCAAGAGACCCAGTACTTC.

This clonotype occurred a few times. This chain joins TRBV7-9 and TRBJ2-1; possibly TRBD2 for D (6 bases). Trimming cost V 3 bases and J 4 bases, with 13 bases left between them. Germline V gene data show CDR1 as SEHNR and CDR2 as FQNEAQ (reference sequence). The length of the CDR3 is 15 residues. The CDR3 DNA reads TGTGCCAGCAGCTTTCGAGGTAGCGGTTACAATGAGCAGTTCTTC. Encoded protein: CASSFRGSGYNEQFF.